Presented here are 27 T cell receptor beta chains from one specimen sequenced in a study of CD8 T cells in ankylosing spondylitis. TCRdb analysed the 5' RACE reads with MiXCR anew, one entry per CDR3 protein. The sample holds some 120,000 distinct CDR3 sequences, about 6.4% seen once. The sequenced sample was blood, either unsorted or a sorted T cell fraction (not recorded which). These receptors all stem from a male donor with ankylosing spondylitis or in good health (not recorded which).

This clonotype was seen ten or more times. CDR3 residues: CASAGLQETQYF. In DNA, the CDR3 is TGTGCCAGCGCGGGACTCCAAGAGACCCAGTACTTC. The gene calls are TRBV7-9 and TRBJ2-5; D may be TRBD2 (6 bases). The CDR3 is 12 residues long. CDR1 is SEHNR, CDR2 FQNEAQ, per germline (reference sequence). Trimming shortened V by 8 bases and J by 1 base, and 8 bases separated the two germline ends.

This clonotype was observed at least ten times. The chain recombines TRBV27 with TRBJ1-5, with D uncertain. Trimming stripped 8 bases from V and 0 bases from J, with 11 bases between. Per the germline V gene, CDR1 is MNHEY and CDR2 is SMNVEV (reference sequence). This CDR3 has 14 amino acids. CDR3 amino acids: CASVAGVSNQPQHF. The DNA for the CDR3 is TGTGCCAGCGTAGCTGGGGTTAGCAATCAGCCCCAGCATTTT.

On this clonotype itself: Just one base apart from a much larger clone, this may be a read error. The chain recombines TRBV28 with TRBJ2-1; 9 nucleotides line up with TRBD2. The V gene end was trimmed by 7 bases and the J gene end by 8 bases; junction bases not matched to a gene: 12. The length of the CDR3 is 15 residues. In germline, CDR1 is MDHEN, CDR2 SYDVKM. This CDR3 is CASNVSGLAFDEQFF. In nucleotides, the CDR3 is TGTGCCAGCAATGTATCGGGACTAGCCTTCGATGAGCAGTTCTTC. The variable domain in full, with the rest retrieved from reference TRBV28 and TRBJ2-1, is DVKVTQSSRYLVKRTGEKVFLECVQDMDHENMFWYRQDPGLGLRLIYFSYDVKMKEKGDIPEGYSVSREKKERFSLILESASTNQTSMYLCASNVSGLAFDEQFFGPGTRLTVL.

This clonotype was picked up many times. The gene calls are TRBV5-1 and TRBJ1-1; 10 bases map to TRBD1. The germline V gene has CDR1 SGHRS and CDR2 YFSETQ. The CDR3 extends over 15 amino acids. The J segment lost 5 bases and the V segment lost 2 bases, leaving 6 bases of the junction unmatched. The CDR3 is CASSLTGTGVTEAFF. DNA for the CDR3: TGCGCCAGCAGCTTAACCGGGACAGGGGTAACTGAAGCTTTCTTT.

In this sample, this clonotype turned up a few times. The chain uses TRBV11-2 and TRBJ2-5; TRBD2 agrees at 9 bases. Trimming took 7 bases from V and 5 from J; bases not matched to a gene: 20. There are 18 residues in the CDR3. Germline lookup yields CDR1 SGHAT and CDR2 FQNNGV. Here the CDR3 DNA reads TGTGCCAGCACCATTTCCCGGGGGGAGCTAGCGGGGAAGGAGACCCAGTACTTC. Its translation: CASTISRGELAGKETQYF.

The sample holds many counts of this clonotype. The CDR3 region is CSAAPGKNTEAFF. Written as DNA, the CDR3 is TGCAGTGCCGCCCCAGGCAAGAACACTGAAGCTTTCTTT. V usage is TRBV20-1 and J usage is TRBJ1-1; D is unclear. Germline V gene lookup returns CDR1 DFQATT and CDR2 SNEGSKA (reference sequence). The CDR3 loop spans 13 amino acids. V was shortened by 6 bases and J by 1 base, with 12 bases between the two germline ends.

In its sample, this clonotype was seen many times. The rearrangement joins TRBV20-1 to TRBJ1-2; 9 bases are a match to TRBD1. CDR3 length equals 15 residues. Germline loops: CDR1 DFQATT, CDR2 SNEGSKA (reference sequence). Germline trimming cut 0 bases from V and 1 base from J; bases unmatched to any gene: 3. The CDR3 sequence is CSARDNRGLNYGYTF. CDR3 nucleotide sequence: TGCAGTGCTAGAGATAACAGGGGGCTTAACTATGGCTACACCTTC.

In its sample, this clonotype was seen many times. The chain couples TRBV5-8 to TRBJ2-7; weak D call: TRBD1 (5 bases). The CDR3 runs 12 residues. Germline CDR1 is SGHTS and CDR2 is YDEGEE. V shed 4 bases and J shed 3 bases, with 8 bases lying between them. In DNA form, the CDR3 reads TGTGCCAGCAGCAGAAGGGGCTACGAGCAGTACTTC. Protein: CASSRRGYEQYF.

This clonotype showed up just a few times. This chain joins TRBV5-1 and TRBJ2-5, with 10 bases identical to TRBD2. V shed 3 bases and J 0 bases; nucleotides not matched to a gene: 2. Looked up from germline, CDR1 is SGHRS and CDR2 is YFSETQ. The CDR3 consists of 15 residues. CDR3 region: CASSSLAGDQETQYF. CDR3 nucleotide sequence: TGCGCCAGCAGCTCTCTAGCGGGAGACCAAGAGACCCAGTACTTC.

The sample holds many counts of this clonotype. The chain has TRBV7-9 and TRBJ2-6; D gene unclear. This CDR3 comprises 14 residues. Germline-derived CDR1 and CDR2 are SEHNR and FQNEAQ (reference sequence). The V end was cut by 2 bases, the J end by 1 base, with 3 bases between. Here the CDR3 reads CASSLISGANVLTF. Written as DNA, the CDR3 is TGTGCCAGCAGCTTAATTTCTGGGGCCAACGTCCTGACTTTC.

This clonotype was detected ten times or more. This chain uses TRBV7-9 with TRBJ2-7; 9 nucleotides line up with TRBD1. This CDR3 is 15 amino acids long. The germline CDR1 and CDR2 sequences are SEHNR and FQNEAQ (reference sequence). Germline trimming cut 4 bases from V and 6 bases from J; bases unmatched to any gene: 10. CDR3 nucleotides: TGTGCCAGCAGCTCGCCGGGACAGGGTAAACGCGAGCAGTACTTC. Amino acids: CASSSPGQGKREQYF.

This clonotype was picked up many times. The chain has TRBV20-1 and TRBJ2-1; 10 nucleotides agree with TRBD2. J was trimmed by 5 bases and V by 3 bases; bases with no gene match: 10. Germline CDR1 and CDR2: DFQATT and SNEGSKA (reference sequence). The CDR3 consists of 16 residues. CDR3 protein: CSARNPSGSTNNEQFF. As DNA, the CDR3 is TGCAGTGCTAGGAATCCTAGCGGGAGCACCAACAATGAGCAGTTCTTC.

This clonotype was seen ten or more times. The V call is TRBV4-3, the J call TRBJ2-3, with 8 bases matching TRBD1. CDR3 size: 16 residues. The ends lost 0 bases at V and 2 bases at J; junction bases unmatched: 4. Germline values: CDR1 LGHNA, CDR2 YSLEER. Here the CDR3 DNA reads TGCGCCAGCAGCCAAGACCAGGACAGGGACACAGATACGCAGTATTTT. Translated, it gives CASSQDQDRDTDTQYF.

This clonotype was picked up many times. This chain joins TRBV9 and TRBJ2-1, with TRBD2 matching 12 bases. V dropped 0 bases and J dropped 0; count of bases not matched to a gene: 10. The CDR3 consists of 20 residues. Germline V gene lookup returns CDR1 SGDLS and CDR2 YYNGEE. CDR3 amino acids: CASSVGTPLAGGSSYNEQFF. In nucleotides, the CDR3 is TGTGCCAGCAGCGTAGGCACCCCTCTAGCGGGAGGGAGCTCCTACAATGAGCAGTTCTTC. Full variable domain (missing parts from reference TRBV9 and TRBJ2-1): DSGVTQTPKHLITATGQRVTLRCSPRSGDLSVYWYQQSLDQGLQFLIQYYNGEERAKGNILERFSAQQFPDLHSELNLSSLELGDSALYFCASSVGTPLAGGSSYNEQFFGPGTRLTVL.

This clonotype turned up a few times. A read error is possible here, since a much larger clone lies one base away. CDR3 sequence: CASSPHRTGQETQYF. CDR3 nucleotide sequence: TGCGCCAGCAGCCCGCACCGGACTGGCCAAGAGACCCAGTACTTC. The rearrangement joins TRBV5-1 to TRBJ2-5; D might be TRBD2 (5 bases). The CDR3 sequence is 15 residues long. Germline CDR1 is SGHRS and CDR2 is YFSETQ. V was shortened by 4 bases and J by 1 base, with 14 bases between the two germline ends.

This clonotype showed up many times. The rearrangement joins TRBV5-1 to TRBJ2-7; TRBD1 matches at 7 bases. With 4 bases clipped from V and 2 bases from J, the junction kept 3 bases outside the gene matches. This CDR3 comprises 13 residues. The germline V gene encodes CDR1 SGHRS and CDR2 YFSETQ. CDR3 loop: CASSIGTAYEQYF. CDR3 in DNA: TGCGCCAGCAGCATTGGGACAGCCTACGAGCAGTACTTC.

The chain recombines TRBV5-1 with TRBJ1-1; unclear D gene. This CDR3 comprises 14 residues. CDR1 is SGHRS and CDR2 is YFSETQ in the germline V gene. V was shortened by 0 bases and J by 3 bases, with 9 bases between the two germline ends. CDR3 sequence reads: CASSLAGSYTEAFF. The CDR3 DNA reads as TGCGCCAGCAGCTTGGCGGGGTCGTACACTGAAGCTTTCTTT. The full variable domain, completed using reference TRBV5-1 and TRBJ1-1, is KAGVTQTPRYLIKTRGQQVTLSCSPISGHRSVSWYQQTPGQGLQFLFEYFSETQRNKGNFPGRFSGRQFSNSRSEMNVSTLELGDSALYLCASSLAGSYTEAFFGQGTRLTVV.

This clonotype has ten or more counts. The chain couples TRBV7-2 to TRBJ2-3; D is unresolved. Trimming shortened V by 1 base and J by 0 bases, and 5 bases separated the two germline ends. The CDR3 runs to 14 residues. Germline CDR1 SGHTA, CDR2 FQGNSA. The CDR3 DNA reads as TGTGCCAGCAGCTTAGTCTCGAGCACAGATACGCAGTATTTT. It encodes CASSLVSSTDTQYF.

The V and J genes are TRBV3-1 and TRBJ1-5; D may be TRBD1 (5 bases). This CDR3 is 13 amino acids long. Germline CDR1 is LGHDT and CDR2 is YNNKEL (reference sequence). V lost 3 bases and J lost 6, with 9 bases in between. This CDR3 is CASSHRAGQPQHF. The CDR3 DNA is TGTGCCAGCAGCCACAGGGCCGGTCAGCCCCAGCATTTT.

This clonotype was seen ten or more times. This chain uses TRBV7-2 with TRBJ2-1; D is unclear. Trimming pared 8 bases from V and 15 bases from J, leaving 8 bases between. The CDR3 covers 8 residues. From germline, CDR1 is SGHTA and CDR2 FQGNSA. Here the CDR3 DNA reads TGTGCCAGCCCCTCCGCGTTCTTC. Its protein product is CASPSAFF.

This clonotype was observed at least ten times. The chain is built from TRBV20-1 and TRBJ1-3; D call uncertain. Per the germline V gene, CDR1 is DFQATT and CDR2 is SNEGSKA (reference sequence). V lost 5 bases and J 4 bases, leaving 15 bases between the germline ends. The CDR3 runs 14 residues. The CDR3 nucleotides are TGCAGTGCTCCCTATGGGAAAGGAGGAAACACCATATATTTT. It is translated as CSAPYGKGGNTIYF.

The table lists this clonotype with many counts. The chain uses TRBV29-1 and TRBJ1-2, with 11 bases fitting TRBD1. The J segment lost 6 bases and the V segment lost 7 bases, leaving 13 bases of the junction unmatched. CDR1 and CDR2 from the germline V gene are SQVTM and ANQGSEA. There are 15 residues in the CDR3. The CDR3 DNA follows: TGCAGCGCCGTTGGCTCTGGACAGGGGGCGGATGGCTACACCTTC. Translation: CSAVGSGQGADGYTF.

This clonotype occurred many times. The V and J genes are TRBV7-2 and TRBJ2-1; D not resolved. Germline CDR1 and CDR2: SGHTA and FQGNSA. The CDR3 loop spans 16 amino acids. V was shortened by 8 bases and J by 7 bases, with 24 bases between the two germline ends. The CDR3 reads CASSASIGQVGNEQFF. The CDR3 DNA follows: TGTGCCAGCTCCGCCAGCATCGGGCAGGTTGGTAATGAGCAGTTCTTC.

Ten or more counts support this clonotype. This CDR3 is CSARQPSGANVLTF. The DNA for the CDR3 is TGCAGTGCTCGACAACCCTCTGGGGCCAACGTCCTGACTTTC. The chain links TRBV20-1 to TRBJ2-6; no clear D. The ends were cut back, 5 bases at V and 0 bases at J, with 8 bases in the middle. From germline, CDR1 is DFQATT and CDR2 SNEGSKA (reference sequence). The CDR3 is 14 amino acids.

This clonotype was detected many times. This chain connects TRBV20-1 to TRBJ2-4, with D perhaps TRBD1 (9 bases). The CDR3 loop spans 20 amino acids. Germline V CDR1 and CDR2: DFQATT, SNEGSKA (reference sequence). V was cut by 1 base and J by 0 bases, with 25 bases left in between. The CDR3: CSARGFLAGQGELAKNIQYF. The CDR3 region has the DNA TGCAGTGCTAGAGGTTTTTTAGCGGGACAGGGAGAATTAGCCAAAAACATTCAGTACTTC.

This clonotype was observed many times. V is TRBV7-9 and J is TRBJ1-2; no clear D. This CDR3 comprises 14 residues. V lost 1 base to trimming and J lost 6 bases, with 12 bases between them. CDR1 is SEHNR, CDR2 FQNEAQ, per germline (reference sequence). The CDR3 DNA is TGTGCCAGCAGCTTAGACAACCAATGGGATGGCTACACCTTC. It yields the protein CASSLDNQWDGYTF.

This clonotype was seen repeatedly, ten times or more. The CDR3 region has the DNA TGTGCCAGCAGCCAAGAAATCTTCACCGGGGAGCTGTTTTTT. Its protein is CASSQEIFTGELFF. The chain carries TRBV4-2 and TRBJ2-2; the D is unclear. V was clipped by 0 bases and J by 4 bases, with 6 bases between them. The length of the CDR3 is 14 residues. The germline V gene has CDR1 LGHNA and CDR2 YNFKEQ.